The 3 T cell receptor beta chains below all came from one sample that was sequenced in a study of blood T cell repertoires in COVID-19 (dated by TCRdb to 2020 to 2022). Library creation used the immunoSEQ multiplex PCR assay. TCRdb retrieved this table from immuneACCESS and kept in-frame rearrangements only. Not all clones are present; in checked studies, unresolved V genes account for under half, and no reason is known for the remainder. Recorded for this sample are a few hundred thousand clones; about four fifths of them occurred a single time. More than 7% of the sample is taken by the ten largest. The material sequenced was peripheral blood. The receptors were sampled from an elderly man with acute or convalescent COVID-19.

The rearrangement uses TRBV11-2 and TRBJ2-7; D is possibly TRBD1 (5 bases). The CDR3 has 14 amino acids. Trimming took off 5 bases at V and 0 bases at J, with 11 bases between the two ends. Germline V CDR1 and CDR2: SGHAT, FQNNGV. The CDR3 here is CASSATGLSYEQYF. DNA of the CDR3: TGTGCCAGCAGCGCCACAGGTCTCTCCTACGAGCAGTACTTC.

This chain joins TRBV29-1 and TRBJ2-1, with a tentative D call TRBD2 (5 bases). Germline V gives CDR1 SQVTM, CDR2 ANQGSEA. V lost 3 bases and J lost 7, with 16 bases in between. The CDR3 has 14 amino acids. CDR3 sequence reads: CSVDGSSSLNEQFF. In DNA form, the CDR3 reads TGCAGCGTTGACGGGTCTAGCTCCTTAAATGAGCAGTTCTTC.

The chain uses TRBV20-1 and TRBJ2-2; TRBD2 might be the D (6 bases). The CDR3 has 15 amino acids. Germline CDR1 and CDR2: DFQATT and SNEGSKA (reference sequence). V was cut by 3 bases and J by 1 base, with 12 bases left in between. For the CDR3, the DNA is TGCAGTGCTAGTCCTCTAGCGAGGAACACCGGGGAGCTGTTTTTT. It translates to CSASPLARNTGELFF.